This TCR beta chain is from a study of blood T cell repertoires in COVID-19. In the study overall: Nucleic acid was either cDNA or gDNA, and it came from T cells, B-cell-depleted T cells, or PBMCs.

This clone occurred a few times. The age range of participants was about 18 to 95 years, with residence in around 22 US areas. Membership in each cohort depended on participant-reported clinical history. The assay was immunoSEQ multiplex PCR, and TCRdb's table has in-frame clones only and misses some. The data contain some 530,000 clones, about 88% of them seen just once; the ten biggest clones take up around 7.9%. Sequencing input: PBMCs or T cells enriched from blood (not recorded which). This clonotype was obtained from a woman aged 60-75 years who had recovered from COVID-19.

Here the CDR3 reads CASGLNTEAFF. CDR3 sequence (DNA): TGTGCCAGCGGCTTAAACACTGAAGCTTTCTTT. This chain links TRBV28 with TRBJ1-1; D unclear. CDR3 length equals 11 residues. V shed 8 bases and J shed 2 bases, with 6 bases lying between them. Per the germline V gene, CDR1 is MDHEN and CDR2 is SYDVKM.